The rows below give T cell receptor beta chains drawn from one sample of a study of CD8+ T cells in alopecia areata. The protocol was immunoSEQ multiplex PCR, while the TCRdb copy is restricted to in-frame clones and leaves out a portion. This table holds about 140,000 clones, about three fifths found once. The sequenced material came from CD4+ T cells sorted from blood. These receptors came from a human donor in good health. Both conserved end residues are trimmed from each CDR3.

J,V,CDR3
TRBJ2-5,TRBV6-5,ASRKQGLRETQY
TRBJ1-1,TRBV18,ASSKFVVNTEAF
TRBJ1-1,TRBV10-2,ASSGQIEAF
TRBJ1-2,TRBV6-5,ASKTPGTFRGYT
TRBJ1-2,TRBV19,ATKGQGDYGYT
TRBJ2-5,TRBV10-3,ATRGERESETQY
TRBJ2-5,TRBV7-8,ASSLSVARGRRFLETQY
TRBJ2-7,TRBV5-1,ASSLEGAGYEQY
TRBJ1-5,TRBV30,AWSVAVNQPQH
TRBJ2-3,TRBV28,ASTRDYTQY
TRBJ2-3,TRBV7-2,ASNSRASSTDTQY
TRBJ1-2,TRBV6-1,ASSDFSYGYT